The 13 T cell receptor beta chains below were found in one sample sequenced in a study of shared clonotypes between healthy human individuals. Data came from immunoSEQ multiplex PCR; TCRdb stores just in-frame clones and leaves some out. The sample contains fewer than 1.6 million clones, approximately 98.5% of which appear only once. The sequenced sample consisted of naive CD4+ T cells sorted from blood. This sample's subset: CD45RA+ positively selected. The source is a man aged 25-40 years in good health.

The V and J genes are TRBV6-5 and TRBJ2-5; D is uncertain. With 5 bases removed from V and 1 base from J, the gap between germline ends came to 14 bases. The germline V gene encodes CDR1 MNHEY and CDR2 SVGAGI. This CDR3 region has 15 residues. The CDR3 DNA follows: TGTGCCAGCAGTCCCATTATGGGATCCCAAGAGACCCAGTACTTC. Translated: CASSPIMGSQETQYF.

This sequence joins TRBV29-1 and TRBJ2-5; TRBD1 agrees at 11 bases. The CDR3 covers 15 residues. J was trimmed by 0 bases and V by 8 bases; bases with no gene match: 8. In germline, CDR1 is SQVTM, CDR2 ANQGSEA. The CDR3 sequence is CSLRGTGGYQETQYF. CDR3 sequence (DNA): TGCAGCCTCAGAGGGACAGGGGGTTACCAAGAGACCCAGTACTTC.

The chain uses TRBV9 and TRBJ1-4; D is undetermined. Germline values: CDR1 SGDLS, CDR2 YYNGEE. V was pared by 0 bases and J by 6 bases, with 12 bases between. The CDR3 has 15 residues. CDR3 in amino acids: CASSVGIGKDEKLFF. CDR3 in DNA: TGTGCCAGCAGCGTAGGAATCGGTAAAGATGAAAAACTGTTTTTT. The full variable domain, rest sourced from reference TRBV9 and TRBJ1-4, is DSGVTQTPKHLITATGQRVTLRCSPRSGDLSVYWYQQSLDQGLQFLIQYYNGEERAKGNILERFSAQQFPDLHSELNLSSLELGDSALYFCASSVGIGKDEKLFFGSGTQLSVL.

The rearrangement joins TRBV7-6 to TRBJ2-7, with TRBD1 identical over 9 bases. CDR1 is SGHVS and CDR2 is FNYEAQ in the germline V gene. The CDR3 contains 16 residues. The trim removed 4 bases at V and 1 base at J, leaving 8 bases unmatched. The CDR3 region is CASSYGTGLGSYEQYF. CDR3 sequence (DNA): TGTGCCAGCAGCTACGGGACAGGGTTGGGTTCCTACGAGCAGTACTTC. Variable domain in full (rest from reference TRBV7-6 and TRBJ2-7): GAGVSQSPRYKVTKRGQDVALRCDPISGHVSLYWYRQALGQGPEFLTYFNYEAQQDKSGLPNDRFSAERPEGSISTLTIQRTEQRDSAMYRCASSYGTGLGSYEQYFGPGTRLTVT.

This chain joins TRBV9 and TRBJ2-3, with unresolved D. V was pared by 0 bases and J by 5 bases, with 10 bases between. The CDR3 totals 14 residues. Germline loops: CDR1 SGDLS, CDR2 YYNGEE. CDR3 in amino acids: CASSVVGVQDTQYF. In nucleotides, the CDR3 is TGTGCCAGCAGCGTAGTAGGAGTCCAAGATACGCAGTATTTT.

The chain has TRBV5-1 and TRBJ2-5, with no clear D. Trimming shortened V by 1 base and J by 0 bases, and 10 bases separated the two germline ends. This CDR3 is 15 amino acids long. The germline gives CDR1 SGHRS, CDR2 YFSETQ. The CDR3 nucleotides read TGCGCCAGCAGCTTGCAGTTGGGGTACCAAGAGACCCAGTACTTC. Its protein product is CASSLQLGYQETQYF.

Written as DNA, the CDR3 is TGTGCCAGCAGTTCGGGGTACGGAAACACCATATATTTT. As protein: CASSSGYGNTIYF. V gene TRBV7-9 combines with J gene TRBJ1-3; the D is unclear. Per the germline V gene, CDR1 is SEHNR and CDR2 is FQNEAQ (reference sequence). The CDR3 runs to 13 residues. V was shortened by 6 bases and J by 4 bases, with 10 bases between the two germline ends.

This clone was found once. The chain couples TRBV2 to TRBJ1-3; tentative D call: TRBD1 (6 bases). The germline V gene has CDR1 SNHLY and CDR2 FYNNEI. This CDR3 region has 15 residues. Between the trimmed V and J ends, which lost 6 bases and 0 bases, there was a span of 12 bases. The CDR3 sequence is CASRWTVDSGNTIYF. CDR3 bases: TGTGCCAGCAGGTGGACAGTAGACTCTGGAAACACCATATATTTT. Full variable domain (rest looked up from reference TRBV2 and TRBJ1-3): EPEVTQTPSHQVTQMGQEVILRCVPISNHLYFYWYRQILGQKVEFLVSFYNNEISEKSEIFDDQFSVERPDGSNFTLKIRSTKLEDSAMYFCASRWTVDSGNTIYFGEGSWLTVV.

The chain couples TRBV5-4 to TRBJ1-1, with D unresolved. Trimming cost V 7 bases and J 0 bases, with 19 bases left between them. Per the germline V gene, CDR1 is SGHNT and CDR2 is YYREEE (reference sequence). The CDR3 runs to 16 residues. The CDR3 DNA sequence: TGTGCCAGCGGAAAAACGGGTCTCGGAGTGAACACTGAAGCTTTCTTT. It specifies CASGKTGLGVNTEAFF.

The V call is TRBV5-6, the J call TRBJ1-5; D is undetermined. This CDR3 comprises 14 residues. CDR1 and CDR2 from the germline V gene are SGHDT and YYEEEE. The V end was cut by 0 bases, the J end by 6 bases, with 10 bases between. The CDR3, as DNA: TGTGCCAGCAGCTTGGGGTCGTCTGGTCAGCCCCAGCATTTT. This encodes CASSLGSSGQPQHF.

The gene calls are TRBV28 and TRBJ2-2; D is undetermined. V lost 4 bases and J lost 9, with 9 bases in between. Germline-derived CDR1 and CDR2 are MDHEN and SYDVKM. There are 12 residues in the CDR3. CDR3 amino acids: CASSSSFRELFF. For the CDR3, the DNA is TGTGCCAGCAGTTCCTCTTTTAGGGAGCTGTTTTTT.

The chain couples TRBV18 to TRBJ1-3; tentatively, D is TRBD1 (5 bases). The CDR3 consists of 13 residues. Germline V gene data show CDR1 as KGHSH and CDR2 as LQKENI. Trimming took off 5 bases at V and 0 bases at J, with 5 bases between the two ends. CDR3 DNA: TGTGCCAGCTCAGACAGCTCTGGAAACACCATATATTTT. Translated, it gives CASSDSSGNTIYF.

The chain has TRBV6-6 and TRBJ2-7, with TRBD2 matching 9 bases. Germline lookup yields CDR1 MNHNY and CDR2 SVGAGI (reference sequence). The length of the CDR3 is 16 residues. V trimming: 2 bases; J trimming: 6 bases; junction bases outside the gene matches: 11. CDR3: CASSYELGLAAFEQYF. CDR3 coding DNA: TGTGCCAGCAGTTACGAGTTGGGACTAGCAGCCTTCGAGCAGTACTTC.